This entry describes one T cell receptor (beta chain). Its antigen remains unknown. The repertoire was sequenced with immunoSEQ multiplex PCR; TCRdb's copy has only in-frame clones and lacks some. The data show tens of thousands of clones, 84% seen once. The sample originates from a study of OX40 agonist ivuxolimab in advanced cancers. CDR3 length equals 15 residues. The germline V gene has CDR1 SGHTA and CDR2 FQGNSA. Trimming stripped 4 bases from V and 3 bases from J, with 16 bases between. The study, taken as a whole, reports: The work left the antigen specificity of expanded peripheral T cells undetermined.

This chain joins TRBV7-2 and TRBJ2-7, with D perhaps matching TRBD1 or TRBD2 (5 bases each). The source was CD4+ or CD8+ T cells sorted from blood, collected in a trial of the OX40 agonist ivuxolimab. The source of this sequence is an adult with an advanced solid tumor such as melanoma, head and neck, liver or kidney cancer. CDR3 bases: TGTGCCAGCAGCTACTCCGGGACGGACAACTACGAGCAGTACTTC. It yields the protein CASSYSGTDNYEQYF.